The entry below describes one T cell receptor (beta chain). This sample was taken from a study of shared T cell receptors in the human thymus. The CDR3 sequence is 16 residues long. Trimming cost V 0 bases and J 8 bases, with 20 bases left between them. Germline loops: CDR1 SGHNT, CDR2 YYREEE (reference sequence). The table came from immunoSEQ multiplex PCR; TCRdb's copy has only in-frame clones and leaves some out. In the table there are some 700,000 clones, 70% to 90% of which are singletons. This sample was also put to use in a study of human thymus T cells. This second study notes: The study used thymus tissue resected during corrective heart surgery. Repertoires sampled from thymus and blood appeared biased in V and J gene usage.

This TCR derives from a girl in the first two years of life with a congenital heart defect. The sample taken for sequencing was thymocytes. J is TRBJ1-2 and V is TRBV5-4; perhaps TRBD1 as D (6 bases). The CDR3: CASSLEGGPTSRGYTF. The CDR3 DNA reads as TGTGCCAGCAGCTTGGAAGGGGGTCCGACCTCGCGGGGCTACACCTTC.